In its sample, the clone carrying this T cell receptor beta chain was seen once. The sample is drawn from a study of T cells after somatic rescue of genetic block. TCRdb's table, derived via immunoSEQ multiplex PCR, lists solely in-frame clones and lacks some. The table shows 60,000 to 90,000 clones, with approximately 91% occurring only once. V lost 4 bases, J lost 5 bases, and 8 bases lay in between. Germline V gene sequence: CDR1 SQVTM, CDR2 ANQGSEA. The CDR3 is 11 amino acids. Input material: peripheral blood mononuclear cells (PBMCs). The clonotype was recovered from a man younger than 45. V gene TRBV29-1 combines with J gene TRBJ2-5; no reliable D call. The CDR3 region has the DNA TGCAGCGTTGTTCTCTCGGAGACCCAGTACTTC. Its translation is CSVVLSETQYF.